One and the same sample provided the 27 T cell receptor beta chains below, sequenced in a study of patients and donors after allogeneic stem cell transplantation (dated by TCRdb to 2018 to 2020). Libraries were prepared through RT-PCR. Sequencing instrument: NextSeq 550. TCRdb itself trimmed the public reads at Q25 with fastp, ran MiXCR and retained productive beta chains. All rows with the same CDR3 protein become a single entry with the most common DNA and genes. This sample comprises 150,000 or so distinct CDR3 sequences, roughly 22% of them detected only once. The ten largest clones capture 20% to 30% of the sample. Sequencing input: blood, either unsorted or a sorted T cell fraction (not recorded which). The source of these receptors is a human donor who was either an allogeneic HSCT recipient or a stem cell or donor lymphocyte infusion donor (not recorded which). It is not recorded whose cells these are; they may come from a transplant donor.

This clonotype was detected only a few times. The chain carries TRBV18 and TRBJ1-2; D remains ambiguous. Germline V gene data show CDR1 as KGHSH and CDR2 as LQKENI. V gave up 5 bases and J gave up 8 bases, with 21 bases separating them. The length of the CDR3 is 15 residues. The CDR3 spells CASSAQRLTEQGYTF. The CDR3 nucleotides read TGTGCCAGCTCAGCACAGAGACTTACGGAGCAGGGCTACACCTTC.

This clonotype was seen just once. This rearrangement joins TRBV11-3 to TRBJ2-1, with D hard to call. Germline V gives CDR1 SGHNT, CDR2 YENEEA. The V end was cut by 5 bases, the J end by 0 bases, with 14 bases between. The CDR3 consists of 16 residues. CDR3 protein: CASSPEVESSYNEQFF. As DNA, the CDR3 is TGTGCCAGCAGCCCTGAGGTTGAGAGCTCCTACAATGAGCAGTTCTTC.

At least ten counts were recorded for this clonotype. The genes are TRBV9 and TRBJ2-2; TRBD2 is a possible D gene (7 bases). The CDR3 extends over 17 amino acids. V lost 3 bases, J lost 2 bases, and 17 bases lay in between. CDR1 is SGDLS and CDR2 is YYNGEE in the germline V gene. The CDR3: CASSGPRGGSNTGELFF. CDR3 DNA sequence: TGTGCCAGCAGCGGACCGAGGGGGGGATCCAACACCGGGGAGCTGTTTTTT.

Of note for this clonotype: This CDR3 fails to terminate in the conserved phenylalanine or tryptophan, so it likely reflects a read error. The chain uses TRBV14 and TRBJ2-2; the D is unclear. The CDR3 has 14 residues. From germline, CDR1 is SGHDN and CDR2 FVKESK. The V gene lost 1 base and the J gene lost 6 bases, with 9 bases spanning the gap. Here the CDR3 DNA reads TGTGCCAGCAGCCAAGGTTATCCCGCCGGGGAGCTGTTTTTG. It specifies CASSQGYPAGELFL.

This clonotype has a handful of counts. The chain is built from TRBV10-3 and TRBJ2-3; 9 bases are a match to TRBD1. The V gene end was trimmed by 6 bases and the J gene end by 4 bases; junction bases not matched to a gene: 5. Germline CDR1 ENHRY, CDR2 SYGVKD. CDR3 size: 14 residues. The CDR3 spells CAISGTGSADTQYF. DNA of the CDR3: TGTGCCATCAGCGGGACAGGGAGTGCAGATACGCAGTATTTT.

V usage is TRBV6-5 and J usage is TRBJ1-5; 7 bases are a match to TRBD1. Unmatched junction bases numbered 9, after V lost 7 bases and J lost 6 bases. The CDR3 has 14 residues. From germline, CDR1 is MNHEY and CDR2 SVGAGI. This CDR3 is CASKRRGLAQPQHF. CDR3 nucleotide sequence: TGTGCCAGCAAAAGAAGGGGGCTTGCTCAGCCCCAGCATTTT.

The chain uses TRBV7-9 and TRBJ2-7, with 14 bases identical to TRBD2. V dropped 6 bases and J dropped 4; count of bases not matched to a gene: 8. The CDR3 runs 16 residues. The germline V gene has CDR1 SEHNR and CDR2 FQNEAQ (reference sequence). The CDR3 nucleotides are TGTGCCAGCAGAACGGGACTAGCGGGAGAAAATTACGAGCAGTACTTC. Translated: CASRTGLAGENYEQYF.

The chain couples TRBV6-6 to TRBJ1-1, with D possibly TRBD1 on 6 matching bases. V lost 0 bases, J lost 1 base, and 18 bases lay in between. This CDR3 region has 18 residues. Per germline, CDR1 MNHNY and CDR2 SVGAGI (reference sequence). The CDR3 sequence is CASSYSPITGSPNTEAFF. CDR3 nucleotides: TGTGCCAGCAGTTACTCTCCTATTACAGGGTCTCCGAACACTGAAGCTTTCTTT.

V and J are TRBV5-1 and TRBJ2-1, with 10 bases that match TRBD2. Germline V gene lookup returns CDR1 SGHRS and CDR2 YFSETQ. CDR3 length equals 16 residues. V was pared by 4 bases and J by 3 bases, with 7 bases of the junction left unmatched. The CDR3 reads CASSGTGLASYNEQFF. In DNA form, the CDR3 reads TGCGCCAGCAGCGGGACGGGACTAGCGAGCTACAATGAGCAGTTCTTC.

This sequence joins TRBV29-1 and TRBJ1-2, with D maybe TRBD1 (5 bases). CDR1 SQVTM and CDR2 ANQGSEA come from the germline V gene. This CDR3 has 14 amino acids. V shed 3 bases and J shed 4 bases, with 15 bases lying between them. The CDR3 coding sequence is TGCAGCGTTGATCCCGCAGGGAAATTCTATGGCTACACCTTC. This gives the protein CSVDPAGKFYGYTF.

The rearrangement joins TRBV5-1 to TRBJ1-1; a weak D match, TRBD1 (6 bases). The CDR3 sequence is 13 residues long. Germline CDR1 reads SGHRS; CDR2 reads YFSETQ. Trimming removed 3 bases from V and 5 bases from J, with 11 bases in between. The CDR3 here is CASSSTGTTEAFF. In DNA, the CDR3 is TGCGCCAGCAGCTCAACCGGGACAACTGAAGCTTTCTTT.

The chain uses TRBV28 and TRBJ2-7; D remains unclear. V was pared by 3 bases and J by 0 bases, with 12 bases between. Germline CDR1 reads MDHEN; CDR2 reads SYDVKM. The length of the CDR3 is 15 residues. The DNA for the CDR3 is TGTGCCAGCAGTTTTAAGGTCGGACGCTCCTACGAGCAGTACTTC. This translates into CASSFKVGRSYEQYF.

The CDR3: CASSLESPGSYEQYF. The CDR3 nucleotides are TGCGCCAGCAGCTTGGAAAGCCCAGGATCCTACGAGCAGTACTTC. The chain recombines TRBV5-1 with TRBJ2-7; no clear D. Germline V gene data show CDR1 as SGHRS and CDR2 as YFSETQ. The CDR3 length is 15 residues. Trimming cost V 0 bases and J 1 base, with 11 bases left between them.

This clonotype was detected once. The J gene is TRBJ2-4, the V gene TRBV5-6; no clear D gene. This CDR3 is built from 15 residues. CDR1 is SGHDT, CDR2 YYEEEE, per germline. Trimming stripped 0 bases from V and 1 base from J, with 8 bases between. The CDR3 bases are TGTGCCAGCAGCTTGGGGTCGGTGGCCAAAAACATTCAGTACTTC. It translates to CASSLGSVAKNIQYF.

V usage is TRBV29-1 and J usage is TRBJ1-4; possibly TRBD1 for D (5 bases). Trimming took off 0 bases at V and 1 base at J, with 9 bases between the two ends. CDR3 length: 15 amino acids. Germline loops: CDR1 SQVTM, CDR2 ANQGSEA. CDR3 coding DNA: TGCAGCGTTGAAGACCCCGGGGGAACTAATGAAAAACTGTTTTTT. It specifies CSVEDPGGTNEKLFF.

CDR3 DNA sequence: TGTGCCAGCAGCATAACAGGGGCTGGCAATCAGCCCCAGCATTTT. As protein: CASSITGAGNQPQHF. The chain couples TRBV7-2 to TRBJ1-5; TRBD1 matches at 7 bases. CDR1 is SGHTA, CDR2 FQGNSA, per germline. There are 15 residues in the CDR3. The ends lost 5 bases at V and 2 bases at J; junction bases unmatched: 6.

This clonotype was seen more than once but under ten times. The CDR3 DNA sequence: TGTGCCAGCAGTTACTTTTTCCCCGAATCAGGGAACACTGAAGCTTTCTTT. Translation: CASSYFFPESGNTEAFF. The chain joins TRBV6-5 to TRBJ1-1; no clear D. Germline V CDR1 and CDR2: MNHEY, SVGAGI. Trimming took off 1 base at V and 1 base at J, with 16 bases between the two ends. The CDR3 is 17 residues long.

This clonotype came up many times. The rearrangement links TRBV12-3 or TRBV12-4 to TRBJ1-2; no reliable D call. The CDR3 is 14 residues long. With 7 bases removed from V and 6 bases from J, the gap between germline ends came to 18 bases. The CDR3 reads CASNPFGPAHGYTF. The CDR3, as DNA: TGTGCCAGCAACCCGTTCGGGCCTGCGCATGGCTACACCTTC.

This clonotype has only a few counts. The genes are TRBV29-1 and TRBJ2-7; D uncertain. CDR3 length: 11 residues. Trimming took 2 bases from V and 0 from J, leaving 2 bases between them. CDR1 and CDR2 from the germline V gene are SQVTM and ANQGSEA. For the CDR3, the DNA is TGCAGCGTTGAAAGCTCCTACGAGCAGTACTTC. Its protein product is CSVESSYEQYF.

V is TRBV4-3 and J is TRBJ2-1; D may be TRBD1 or TRBD2 (5 bases each). The CDR3 totals 17 residues. V lost 3 bases and J 0 bases, leaving 15 bases between the germline ends. CDR1 is LGHNA and CDR2 is YSLEER in the germline V gene. The CDR3 loop reads CASSQKGTASSYNEQFF. The CDR3 DNA reads as TGCGCCAGCAGCCAGAAGGGGACCGCTTCCTCCTACAATGAGCAGTTCTTC.

This clonotype was detected only once. The chain employs TRBV7-9 and TRBJ2-3; 7 positions agree with TRBD2. This CDR3 is built from 16 residues. V trimming: 5 bases; J trimming: 3 bases; junction bases outside the gene matches: 11. Germline assignment: CDR1 SEHNR and CDR2 FQNEAQ (reference sequence). CDR3 loop: CASSHLAGEVTDTQYF. CDR3 sequence (DNA): TGTGCCAGCAGCCATCTGGCGGGAGAAGTGACAGATACGCAGTATTTT.

This clonotype was seen ten or more times. The chain combines TRBV5-5 with TRBJ1-2; no definite D call. The V and J ends lost 0 bases and 4 bases respectively, with 10 bases between them. The germline CDR1 and CDR2 sequences are SGHKS and YYEKEE (reference sequence). This CDR3 has 14 amino acids. The CDR3 sequence is CASSLVLLGYGYTF. CDR3 sequence (DNA): TGTGCCAGCAGCTTGGTTCTGCTCGGCTATGGCTACACCTTC.

This clonotype was recorded many times. V and J are TRBV5-1 and TRBJ2-2; D uncertain. Germline-derived CDR1 and CDR2 are SGHRS and YFSETQ. Deletions cut 0 bases from V and 3 bases from J, with 3 bases between. The CDR3 has 13 residues. CDR3 region: CASSLGYTGELFF. CDR3 DNA sequence: TGCGCCAGCAGCTTGGGTTACACCGGGGAGCTGTTTTTT.

The table lists this clonotype with many counts. The chain employs TRBV29-1 and TRBJ1-1; TRBD1 agrees at 8 bases. This CDR3 contains 14 residues. Germline CDR1 reads SQVTM; CDR2 reads ANQGSEA. J gave up 0 bases and V 6 bases, and 6 bases lay outside the gene matches. CDR3 nucleotide sequence: TGCAGCGTCCCGACAGGGGCTATGAACACTGAAGCTTTCTTT. This encodes CSVPTGAMNTEAFF.

The chain combines TRBV5-1 with TRBJ2-5; 7 bases line up with TRBD1. The germline V gene has CDR1 SGHRS and CDR2 YFSETQ. This CDR3 is 15 amino acids long. J lost 0 bases, V lost 3 bases, and 5 bases had no gene match. CDR3 DNA sequence: TGCGCCAGCAGCTATCGACAGGGTAACCAAGAGACCCAGTACTTC. Amino acid sequence: CASSYRQGNQETQYF.

This clonotype was picked up a small number of times. The chain is built from TRBV29-1 and TRBJ2-1; tentative D call: TRBD2 (6 bases). The V gene lost 6 bases and the J gene lost 10 bases, with 22 bases spanning the gap. Germline values: CDR1 SQVTM, CDR2 ANQGSEA. The CDR3 extends over 14 amino acids. Here the CDR3 reads CSVSPGLESGEQFF. The CDR3 region has the DNA TGCAGCGTGAGCCCGGGACTGGAGTCCGGGGAGCAGTTCTTC.

The chain employs TRBV29-1 and TRBJ1-1; D is ambiguous. CDR3 length equals 12 residues. Germline-derived CDR1 and CDR2 are SQVTM and ANQGSEA. Deletions cut 5 bases from V and 1 base from J, with 8 bases between. CDR3 residues: CSVTYRNTEAFF. In DNA, the CDR3 is TGCAGCGTTACATACAGGAACACTGAAGCTTTCTTT.